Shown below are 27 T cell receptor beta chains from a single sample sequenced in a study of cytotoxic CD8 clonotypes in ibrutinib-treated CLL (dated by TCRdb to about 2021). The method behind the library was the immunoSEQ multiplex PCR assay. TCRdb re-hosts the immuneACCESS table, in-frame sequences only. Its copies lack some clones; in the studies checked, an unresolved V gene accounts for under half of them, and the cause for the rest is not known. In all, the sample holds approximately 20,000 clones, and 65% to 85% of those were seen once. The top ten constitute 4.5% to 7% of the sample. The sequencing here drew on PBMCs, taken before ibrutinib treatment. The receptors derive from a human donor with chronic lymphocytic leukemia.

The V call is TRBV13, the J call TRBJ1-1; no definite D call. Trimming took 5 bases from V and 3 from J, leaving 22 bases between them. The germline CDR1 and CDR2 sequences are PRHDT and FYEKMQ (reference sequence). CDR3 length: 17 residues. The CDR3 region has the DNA TGTGCCAGCAGCCAACTAACCACGTGGAACCCGGACACTGAAGCTTTCTTT. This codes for CASSQLTTWNPDTEAFF.

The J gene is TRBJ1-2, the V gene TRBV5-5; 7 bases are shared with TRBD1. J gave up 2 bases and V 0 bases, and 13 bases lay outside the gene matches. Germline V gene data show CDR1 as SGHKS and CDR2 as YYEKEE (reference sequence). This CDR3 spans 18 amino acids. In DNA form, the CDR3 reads TGTGCCAGCAGCTTGGGGACAGGAGGAACGATGTTAAACTATGGCTACACCTTC. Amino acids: CASSLGTGGTMLNYGYTF.

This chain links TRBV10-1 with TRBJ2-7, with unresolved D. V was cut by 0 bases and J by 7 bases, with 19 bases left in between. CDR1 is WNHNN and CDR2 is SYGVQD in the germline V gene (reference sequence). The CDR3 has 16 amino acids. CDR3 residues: CASSESKFSPRGEQYF. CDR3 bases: TGCGCCAGCAGTGAGTCGAAATTTAGCCCCCGTGGGGAGCAGTACTTC.

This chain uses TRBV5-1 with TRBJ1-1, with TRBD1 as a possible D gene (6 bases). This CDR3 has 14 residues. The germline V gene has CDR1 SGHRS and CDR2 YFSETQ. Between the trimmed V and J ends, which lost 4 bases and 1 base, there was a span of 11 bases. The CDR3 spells CASSNGQPNTEAFF. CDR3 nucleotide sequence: TGCGCCAGCAGCAATGGACAGCCGAACACTGAAGCTTTCTTT.

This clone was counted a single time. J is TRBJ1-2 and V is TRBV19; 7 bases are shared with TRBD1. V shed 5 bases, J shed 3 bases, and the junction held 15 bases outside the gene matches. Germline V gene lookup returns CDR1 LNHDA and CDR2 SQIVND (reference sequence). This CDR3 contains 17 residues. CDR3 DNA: TGTGCCAGTAGTTCACTGGGGACAGCCAATCTTTACTATGGCTACACCTTC. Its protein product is CASSSLGTANLYYGYTF.

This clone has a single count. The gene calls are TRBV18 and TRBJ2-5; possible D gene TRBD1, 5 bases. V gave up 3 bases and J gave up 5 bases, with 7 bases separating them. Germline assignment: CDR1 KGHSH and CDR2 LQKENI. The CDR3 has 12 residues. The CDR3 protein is CASSPTEETQYF. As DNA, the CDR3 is TGTGCCAGCTCACCGACAGAGGAGACCCAGTACTTC. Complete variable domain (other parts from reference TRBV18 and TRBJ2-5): NAGVMQNPRHLVRRRGQEARLRCSPMKGHSHVYWYRQLPEEGLKFMVYLQKENIIDESGMPKERFSAEFPKEGPSILRIQQVVRGDSAAYFCASSPTEETQYFGPGTRLLVL.

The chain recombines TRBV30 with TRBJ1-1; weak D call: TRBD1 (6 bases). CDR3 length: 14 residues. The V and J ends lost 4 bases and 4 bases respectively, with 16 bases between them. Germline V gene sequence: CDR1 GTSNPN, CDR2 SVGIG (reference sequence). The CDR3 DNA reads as TGTGCCTGGAACAGGGCGGTTTTGGTCACTGAAGCTTTCTTT. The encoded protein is CAWNRAVLVTEAFF.

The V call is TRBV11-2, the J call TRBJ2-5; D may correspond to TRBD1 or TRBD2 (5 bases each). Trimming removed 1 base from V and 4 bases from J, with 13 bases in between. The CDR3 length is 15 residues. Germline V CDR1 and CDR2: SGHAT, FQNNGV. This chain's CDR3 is CASSLGGRAGETQYF. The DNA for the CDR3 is TGTGCCAGCAGCTTAGGGGGCAGGGCGGGAGAGACCCAGTACTTC.

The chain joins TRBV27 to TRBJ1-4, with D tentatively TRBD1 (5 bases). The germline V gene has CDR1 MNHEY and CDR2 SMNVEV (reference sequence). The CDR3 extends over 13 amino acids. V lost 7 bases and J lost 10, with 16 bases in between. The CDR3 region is CASTGTPGGKLFF. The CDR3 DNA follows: TGTGCCAGCACGGGCACCCCGGGGGGAAAACTGTTTTTT.

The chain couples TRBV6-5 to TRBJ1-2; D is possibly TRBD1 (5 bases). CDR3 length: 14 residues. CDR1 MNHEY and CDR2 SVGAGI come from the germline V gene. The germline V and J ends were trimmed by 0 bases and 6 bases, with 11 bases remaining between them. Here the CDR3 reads CASSYSSTADGYTF. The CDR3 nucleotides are TGTGCCAGCAGTTACTCCTCGACAGCTGATGGCTACACCTTC.

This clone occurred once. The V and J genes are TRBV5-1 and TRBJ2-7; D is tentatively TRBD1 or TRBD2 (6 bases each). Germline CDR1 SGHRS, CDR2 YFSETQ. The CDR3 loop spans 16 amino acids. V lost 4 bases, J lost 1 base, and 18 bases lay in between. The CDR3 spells CASSPGPGAVSYEQYF. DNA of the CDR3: TGCGCCAGCAGCCCGGGTCCGGGGGCGGTATCCTACGAGCAGTACTTC.

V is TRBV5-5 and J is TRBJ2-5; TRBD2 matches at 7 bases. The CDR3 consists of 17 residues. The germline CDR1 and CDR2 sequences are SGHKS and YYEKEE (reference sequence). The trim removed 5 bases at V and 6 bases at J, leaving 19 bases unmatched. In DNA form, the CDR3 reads TGTGCCAGCAGGTCCCACGGGACTACCCTTTTTGGAAAGACCCAGTACTTC. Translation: CASRSHGTTLFGKTQYF.

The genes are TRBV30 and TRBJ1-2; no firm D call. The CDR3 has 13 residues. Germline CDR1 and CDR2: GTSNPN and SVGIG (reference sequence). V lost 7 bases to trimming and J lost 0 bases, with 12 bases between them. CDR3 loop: CAFADRANYGYTF. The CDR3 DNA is TGTGCCTTTGCGGACCGCGCTAACTATGGCTACACCTTC.

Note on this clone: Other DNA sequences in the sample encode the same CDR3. CDR3 sequence: CASSPRTEYEQYF. CDR3 DNA sequence: TGTGCCAGCTCACCACGGACAGAGTACGAGCAGTACTTC. This chain links TRBV18 with TRBJ2-7; D may be TRBD1 (6 bases). CDR3 size: 13 residues. Germline CDR1 is KGHSH and CDR2 is LQKENI. The V end was cut by 1 base, the J end by 4 bases, with 8 bases between.

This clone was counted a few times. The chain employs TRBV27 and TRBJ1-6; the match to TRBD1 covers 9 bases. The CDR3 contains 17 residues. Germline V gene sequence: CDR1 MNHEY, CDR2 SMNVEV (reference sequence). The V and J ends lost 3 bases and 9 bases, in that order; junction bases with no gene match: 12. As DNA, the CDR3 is TGTGCCAGCAGTTTTGGACAGGGGACAACCTTAGGTTCACCCCTCCACTTT. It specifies CASSFGQGTTLGSPLHF.

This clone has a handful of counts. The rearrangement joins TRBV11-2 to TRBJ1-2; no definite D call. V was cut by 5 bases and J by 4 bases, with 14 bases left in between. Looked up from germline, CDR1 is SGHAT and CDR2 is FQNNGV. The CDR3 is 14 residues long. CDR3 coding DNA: TGTGCCAGCAGCCCATCCGGGGTTTCCTATGGCTACACCTTC. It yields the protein CASSPSGVSYGYTF.

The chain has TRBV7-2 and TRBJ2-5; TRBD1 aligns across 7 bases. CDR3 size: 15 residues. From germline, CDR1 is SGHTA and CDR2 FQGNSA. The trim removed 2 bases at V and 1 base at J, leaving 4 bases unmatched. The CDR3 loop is CASSLLGTAQETQYF. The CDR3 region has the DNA TGTGCCAGCAGCTTATTAGGGACAGCCCAAGAGACCCAGTACTTC.

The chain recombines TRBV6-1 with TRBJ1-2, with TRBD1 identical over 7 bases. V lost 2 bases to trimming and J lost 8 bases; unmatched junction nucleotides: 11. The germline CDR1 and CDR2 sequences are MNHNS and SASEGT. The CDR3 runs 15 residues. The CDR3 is CASSERTGLSGGYTF. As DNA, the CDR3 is TGTGCCAGCAGTGAACGGACAGGCCTTTCAGGGGGCTACACCTTC.

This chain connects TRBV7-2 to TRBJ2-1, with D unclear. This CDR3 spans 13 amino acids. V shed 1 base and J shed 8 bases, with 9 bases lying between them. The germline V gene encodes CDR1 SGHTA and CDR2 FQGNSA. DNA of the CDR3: TGTGCCAGCAGCTTAGAAAGGAACGATGAGCAGTTCTTC. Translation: CASSLERNDEQFF.

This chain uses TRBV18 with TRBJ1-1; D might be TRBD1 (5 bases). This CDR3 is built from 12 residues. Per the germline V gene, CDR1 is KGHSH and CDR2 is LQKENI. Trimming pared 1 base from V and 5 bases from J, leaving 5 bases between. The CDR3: CASSPQGTEAFF. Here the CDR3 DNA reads TGTGCCAGCTCACCACAGGGGACTGAAGCTTTCTTT.

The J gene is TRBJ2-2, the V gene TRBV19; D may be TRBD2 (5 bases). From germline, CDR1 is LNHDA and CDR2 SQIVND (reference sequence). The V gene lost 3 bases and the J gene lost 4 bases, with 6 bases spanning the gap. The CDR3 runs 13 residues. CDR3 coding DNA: TGTGCCAGTAGTATTGCGGGCACCGGGGAGCTGTTTTTT. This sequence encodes CASSIAGTGELFF.

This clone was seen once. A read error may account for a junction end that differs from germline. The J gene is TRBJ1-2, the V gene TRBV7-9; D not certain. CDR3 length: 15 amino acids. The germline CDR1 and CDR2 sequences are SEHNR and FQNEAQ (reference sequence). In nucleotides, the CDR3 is TGCGCCAGCAGCCAAGATGGGTTGCGGCACAATGGCTACACCTTC. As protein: CASSQDGLRHNGYTF.

CDR3 sequence reads: CAWSVLHGYGYTF. The CDR3 nucleotides are TGTGCCTGGAGTGTACTCCACGGCTATGGCTACACCTTC. The chain has TRBV30 and TRBJ1-2; D ambiguous. Trimming removed 0 bases at V and 4 bases at J, with 9 bases between. CDR1 is GTSNPN and CDR2 is SVGIG in the germline V gene (reference sequence). The CDR3 has 13 amino acids.

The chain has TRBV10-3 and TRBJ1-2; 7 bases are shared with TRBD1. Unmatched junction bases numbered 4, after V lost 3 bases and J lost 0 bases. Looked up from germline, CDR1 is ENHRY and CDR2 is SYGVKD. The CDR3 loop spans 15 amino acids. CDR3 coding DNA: TGTGCCATCAGTGACAGGGGGGCATCTAACTATGGCTACACCTTC. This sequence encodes CAISDRGASNYGYTF.

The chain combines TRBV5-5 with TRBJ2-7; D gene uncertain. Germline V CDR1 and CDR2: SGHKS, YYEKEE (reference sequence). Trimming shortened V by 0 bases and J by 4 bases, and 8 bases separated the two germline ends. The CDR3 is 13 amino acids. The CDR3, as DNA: TGTGCCAGCAGCTTGGTGGGGTTGTACGAGCAGTACTTC. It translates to CASSLVGLYEQYF.

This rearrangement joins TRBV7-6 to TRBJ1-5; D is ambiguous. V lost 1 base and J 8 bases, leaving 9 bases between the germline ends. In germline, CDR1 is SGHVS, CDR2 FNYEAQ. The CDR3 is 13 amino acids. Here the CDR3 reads CASSLGNLEPQHF. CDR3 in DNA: TGTGCCAGCAGCTTAGGTAACTTGGAGCCCCAGCATTTT. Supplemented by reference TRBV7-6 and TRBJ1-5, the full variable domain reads GAGVSQSPRYKVTKRGQDVALRCDPISGHVSLYWYRQALGQGPEFLTYFNYEAQQDKSGLPNDRFSAERPEGSISTLTIQRTEQRDSAMYRCASSLGNLEPQHFGDGTRLSIL.

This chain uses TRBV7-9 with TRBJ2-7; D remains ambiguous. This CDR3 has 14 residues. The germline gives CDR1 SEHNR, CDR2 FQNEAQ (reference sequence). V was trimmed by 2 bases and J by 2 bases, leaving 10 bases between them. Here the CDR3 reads CASSLPVPPYEQYF. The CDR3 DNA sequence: TGTGCCAGCAGCTTACCCGTACCCCCCTACGAGCAGTACTTC. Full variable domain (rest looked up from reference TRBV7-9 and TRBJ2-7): DTGVSQNPRHKITKRGQNVTFRCDPISEHNRLYWYRQTLGQGPEFLTYFQNEAQLEKSRLLSDRFSAERPKGSFSTLEIQRTEQGDSAMYLCASSLPVPPYEQYFGPGTRLTVT.